Below, one T cell receptor (beta chain) is given with its context. TCRdb independently ran MiXCR on the 5' RACE reads; one entry per CDR3 protein. The sample holds around 1.7 million distinct CDR3 sequences; 25% to 35% are singletons and the top ten take approximately 0.25%. The data were taken from a study of identical twins. With 1 base removed from V and 6 bases from J, the gap between germline ends came to 13 bases. This CDR3 is 15 amino acids long. Germline values: CDR1 MGHRA, CDR2 YSYEKL. The chain is built from TRBV4-1 and TRBJ1-5; possibly TRBD1 for D (6 bases). The source of this sequence is a newborn girl in good health. The sequenced sample was cord blood. The CDR3 region is CASSQVVGGAQPQHF. In DNA, the CDR3 is TGCGCCAGCAGCCAAGTAGTGGGGGGGGCTCAGCCCCAGCATTTT.